Sequencing of this TCR beta chain was carried out in a study of T cell responses to AZD1222 COVID-19 vaccine. Study observations and caveats: Donors were chiefly white British, with a greater number of females, and clonal diversity was perhaps underestimated. Repertoires in all cases were sampled only once the peak T cell response had passed. At baseline, just six or seven AZD1222 recipients tested seropositive.

The V and J ends lost 3 bases and 6 bases respectively, with 13 bases between them. This CDR3 is 13 amino acids long. Germline V gives CDR1 SGDLS, CDR2 YYNGEE. This clone was seen just once. Its antigen is unidentified. Sequencing used immunoSEQ multiplex PCR; TCRdb keeps in-frame clones, though not all of them. The table includes under 200,000 clones, roughly 90% detected once. The chain is built from TRBV9 and TRBJ2-7; D is ambiguous. The source is an adult in good health. Sequencing used peripheral blood, obtained on day 0 of AZD1222 vaccination. DNA of the CDR3: TGTGCCAGCAGCGCCAATCTAGTCTCCGAGCAGTACTTC. It yields the protein CASSANLVSEQYF.